This T cell receptor (beta chain) appears in the sequencing data of a study of beta chain features in type 1 diabetes. Study-level results: For Type 1 diabetes patients, all four CD4+ subsets carried TCRB CDR3s that were moderately but significantly shorter.

Every bit of the isolated RNA underwent reverse transcription, so sequencing read expressed TCRB transcripts. Assay: immunoSEQ multiplex PCR; the TCRdb copy retains only in-frame clones and omits some. The sample yields 250,000 or so clones, around 21% seen once. This clone has only a few counts. The antigen is not known. V lost 3 bases to trimming and J lost 1 base; unmatched junction nucleotides: 5. CDR1 and CDR2 from the germline V gene are SEHNR and FQNEAQ (reference sequence). The CDR3 has 16 amino acids. The clonotype was recovered from a woman in her forties with type 1 diabetes. This rearrangement joins TRBV7-9 to TRBJ1-5; TRBD1 aligns across 8 bases. The sequencing sample was made of naive CD4+ T cells from blood. The CDR3 region is CASSFQGAGSNQPQHF. Written as DNA, the CDR3 is TGTGCCAGCAGCTTCCAGGGGGCTGGCAGCAATCAGCCCCAGCATTTT.